Given below is one T cell receptor beta chain in context. This clonotype was detected a few times. Its antigen is still unknown. One base away there is no much larger clone; base qualities are not given. Receptor libraries were prepared by PCR. The data were produced on an Illumina HiSeq 4000. Preparation of bulk TCR libraries followed a previously described approach, with the TCR primers listed in Table S5. Total RNA was purified with the Qiagen AllPrep DNA/RNA kit. Before any analysis, reads coming from multiple sequencing runs of the same library were combined into one pool. The study's own analysis went as follows. Reads were retained only if the reads had an exact TCR constant sequence, and the retained reads were trimmed to 150 nt and grouped according to their 12-nt molecular barcodes. Reads in each barcode group were sub-clustered using a 15% Levenshtein threshold, and a quality-weighted consensus sequence was built for each RNA molecule. Non-functional sequences were removed, as were lower-count sequences one edit away from another. Based on fitting two negative binomial distributions, any barcode sub-cluster with under 20% of the maximum read count was discarded. TCRdb trimmed public reads at Q25 via fastp, called clones via MiXCR and kept in-frame beta chains. All rows with the same CDR3 protein become a single entry with the most common DNA and genes. Clone size and V and J calls follow TCRdb, not the original study. The sample records about 500,000 distinct CDR3 sequences, around 21% of which are singletons. About 0.8% of the sample comes from the top ten.

The sample is drawn from a study of molecular identifiers for immune sequencing clone quantification (dated by TCRdb to the late 2010s). About the investigation overall: For a replicate experiment, the RNA from either approximately 20,000 or 100,000 naive CD8 T cells was divided into five aliquots, and four of those aliquots went on to sequencing. CD8 T cells were used in a methods study to benchmark molecular-identifier clustering-based TCR repertoire sequencing (MIDCIRS) and TCR RNA copy counting.

General conclusions and limits of the study: When barcode sub-clustering was not used, chimeric consensus sequences inflated TCR diversity, with chimeras reaching as high as 47%. Identical TCR molecules sharing a barcode could cause highly expanded clone sizes to be underestimated. Spiked-in Jurkat TCR RNA equal to a single cell's worth was reported to be detectable even within one million naive CD8 T cells. In CMV-specific effector cells, over 98% of molecules were held by clones above 20 RNA copies, whereas under 1% of molecules were held by such clones in naive cells. Modeling indicated about three TCR RNA copies recovered per cell, compared with around 10 by digital PCR, which implies a capture efficiency of 25% to 35%. Spiked-in Jurkat TCR RNA (about ten copies' worth), which is not part of the donor repertoire, was contained in the naive libraries.

Naive CD8 T cell libraries were made from around 18,000 to 910,000 sorted cells using 10%, 30% or 50% of purified RNA. Naive CD8 T cells were FACS-sorted as CD8+CD4-CCR7+CD45RA+ on a BD FACSAria II into RLT Plus buffer. To test detection sensitivity, Jurkat RNA equal to around 10 TCR copies was added to samples of about 20,000-1,100,000 naive CD8 T cells. Enrichment of CD8 T cells was done with RosetteSep CD8+ T Cell Enrichment Cocktail plus Ficoll-Paque, and ACK red cell lysis came afterward. The specimen sequenced was naive CD8+ T cells from blood, with Jurkat cell RNA spiked in. What this sample's cell subset or site label stands for: FACS-sorted CD8+CD4-CCR7+CD45RA+ naive T cells. The receptor was isolated from a human donor in good health. Some libraries in this study had Jurkat cell RNA spiked in.

CDR3 loop: CASSFLEPNSPLHF. The DNA is TGTGCCAGCAGTTTCCTCGAGCCTAATTCACCCCTCCACTTT. Recombination joined TRBV27 with TRBJ1-6; too little of a D gene remains to name it. The germline V gene (reference sequence) yields MNHEY for CDR1 and SMNVEV for CDR2. Trimming at the junction amounts to 3 bases on V and 6 bases on J, and the germline ends lie 9 bases apart. Reading from cysteine to phenylalanine, the CDR3 counts 14 amino acids. Only the CDR3 portion is preserved as DNA: 42 bases, with reading frame beginning at the first base.